A selection of T cell receptor beta chains follows, all from one sample in a study of CD8+CD57+ T cells in acquired aplastic anemia. TCRdb re-called the reads with MiXCR, one entry per CDR3 protein. The profile covers about 180,000 distinct CDR3 sequences, with around half appearing a single time and 1.1% taken by the ten largest. Sequenced input: sorted CD4+, CD8+, or CD8+CD57+ T cells (not recorded which) from PBMCs. The source is a human donor with aplastic anemia. The CDR3 runs from the conserved cysteine through the conserved F or W. D genes are given only for firm matches. Some rows mark clone size as missing; the rest say once, few, many or name a class of expanded clone.

>many|TRBJ2-6|-|TRBV7-8
TGTGCCAGCAGCTTAGTAGGGGCTGGGGCCAACGTCCTGACTTTC
CASSLVGAGANVLTF
>many|TRBJ1-3|-|TRBV6-2/TRBV6-3
TGTGCCAGCAGTTACGGCGGTGCTGGAAACACCATATATTTT
CASSYGGAGNTIYF
>few|TRBJ1-3|-|TRBV4-1
TGCGCCAGCAGCCCAAGGTATCCAGAGCCCGGAAACACCATATATTTT
CASSPRYPEPGNTIYF
>-|TRBJ1-2|TRBD1|TRBV29-1
TGCAGCGTTCAGGGGTCAGGGGGTGGAAACTATGGCTACACCTTC
CSVQGSGGGNYGYTF
>-|TRBJ1-3|-|TRBV14
TGTGCCAGCAGCCAAGACGAGACCATGGCAGGAAACACCATATATTTT
CASSQDETMAGNTIYF
>many|TRBJ2-5|-|TRBV6-5
TGTGCCAGCAGTTACAATGGGTGGAGGAGAGAGACCCAGTACTTC
CASSYNGWRRETQYF
>few|TRBJ2-7|-|TRBV10-3
TGTGCCATCAGTGAGTCGAATCTGGAAGGACTTTACGAGCAGTACTTC
CAISESNLEGLYEQYF
>many|TRBJ1-5|TRBD1|TRBV2
TGTGCCAGCGGAGGGACAGTTTCAGGCAATCAGCCCCAGCATTTT
CASGGTVSGNQPQHF
>many|TRBJ2-3|-|TRBV24-1
TGTGCCACCAGTGATTTGCGAGATACGCAGTATTTT
CATSDLRDTQYF
>-|TRBJ2-3|-|TRBV2
TGTGCCAGCAGTTACAGGGTGCGGGATGTGGATACGCAGTATTTT
CASSYRVRDVDTQYF
>many|TRBJ2-5|-|TRBV7-7
TGTGCTAGCAGCTTAGATGGGGGGGCCTTGGAGACCCAGTACTTC
CASSLDGGALETQYF
>-|TRBJ1-2|-|TRBV7-2
TGTGCCAGCAGGGGAGAGTACTATGGCTACACCTTC
CASRGEYYGYTF
>-|TRBJ2-1|-|TRBV2
TGTGCCAGCAAGGCGGGGTGGAATGAGCAGTTCTTC
CASKAGWNEQFF
>-|TRBJ2-3|TRBD2|TRBV2
TGTGCCAGCAGGGCTGGCGGGAGTTTCACAGATACGCAGTATTTT
CASRAGGSFTDTQYF
>-|TRBJ1-3|-|TRBV12-5
TGTGCTAGTGGTTTGGGAACCGGAAACACCATATATTTT
CASGLGTGNTIYF
>-|TRBJ1-2|-|TRBV7-9
TGTGCCAGCAGCTCAACAGGGTCTGGGGGCTATGGCTACACCTTC
CASSSTGSGGYGYTF
>-|TRBJ2-1|TRBD1|TRBV24-1
TGTGCCACCACCAGGGACAGTCTCGATGAGCAGTTCTTC
CATTRDSLDEQFF
>-|TRBJ2-5|TRBD1|TRBV4-2
TGTGCCAGCAGCCAAGTTGAGGGGGCTCAAGAGACCCAGTACTTC
CASSQVEGAQETQYF
>-|TRBJ1-1|-|TRBV11-3
TGTGCCAGCAGCCCACAGGGCGTGAACACTGAAGCTTTCTTT
CASSPQGVNTEAFF
>many|TRBJ2-2|-|TRBV14
TGTGCCAGCAGCCTGGTCACCGGACAGCCCACCGGGGAGCTGTTTTTT
CASSLVTGQPTGELFF
>-|TRBJ2-1|-|TRBV24-1
TGTGCCACCAGTGATTCTAGCAGGGACAATGAGCAGTTCTTC
CATSDSSRDNEQFF
>-|TRBJ1-1|TRBD1|TRBV2
TGTGCCAGCAACGGACAGGGTATCACTGAAGCTTCCTTT
CASNGQGITEASF